This T cell receptor (beta chain) derives from a study of preoperative IRX-2 immunotherapy in early breast cancer. The repertoire was sequenced with immunoSEQ multiplex PCR; TCRdb's copy has only in-frame clones and lacks some. The table lists 35,000 to 50,000 clones, around 96% of them singletons. Germline V gene data show CDR1 as SEHNR and CDR2 as FQNEAQ (reference sequence). V lost 2 bases, J lost 2 bases, and 7 bases stayed unmatched. The CDR3 totals 16 residues. Treatment denoted: preoperative locoregional IRX-2 cytokine immunotherapy. Patients received preoperative, locoregional IRX-2 cytokine immunotherapy in a phase Ib study.

The sample in question was tumor tissue, obtained after IRX-2 immunotherapy. The sequence was collected from a human donor with breast cancer. The chain links TRBV7-9 to TRBJ2-7; 9 bases match TRBD1. The CDR3 here is CASSLPTGTGPYEQYF. The DNA for the CDR3 is TGTGCCAGCAGCTTACCCACGGGGACAGGGCCCTACGAGCAGTACTTC. The variable domain in full, with the rest retrieved from reference TRBV7-9 and TRBJ2-7, is DTGVSQNPRHKITKRGQNVTFRCDPISEHNRLYWYRQTLGQGPEFLTYFQNEAQLEKSRLLSDRFSAERPKGSFSTLEIQRTEQGDSAMYLCASSLPTGTGPYEQYFGPGTRLTVT.